The 15 T cell receptor beta chains in this list originate from one sample, sequenced in a study of cytomegalovirus exposure and HLA in healthy donors. Vbeta (60) and Jbeta (13) primers were used in the PCR. Repertoires were generated with immunoSEQ multiplex PCR, while TCRdb's copy carries only in-frame clones and drops some. The repertoire holds about 150,000 clones, with 70% to 90% as singletons. The sequencing input was PBMCs. All receptors come from a woman aged 40-49 years in good health and CMV-seropositive.

This rearrangement joins TRBV5-4 to TRBJ1-1; the match to TRBD1 covers 7 bases. From germline, CDR1 is SGHNT and CDR2 YYREEE (reference sequence). The CDR3 extends over 15 amino acids. Trimming removed 0 bases from V and 2 bases from J; junction bases left unmatched: 4. CDR3 loop: CASSLVDRINTEAFF. CDR3 nucleotide sequence: TGTGCCAGCAGCTTGGTGGACAGGATTAACACTGAAGCTTTCTTT.

The chain employs TRBV13 and TRBJ2-2, with 13 bases identical to TRBD2. This CDR3 is 16 amino acids long. The trim removed 4 bases at V and 7 bases at J, leaving 6 bases unmatched. Germline assignment: CDR1 PRHDT and CDR2 FYEKMQ (reference sequence). CDR3: CASSSPGTSGIGELFF. CDR3 in DNA: TGTGCCAGCAGCTCGCCCGGGACTAGCGGGATCGGGGAGCTGTTTTTT.

V is TRBV30 and J is TRBJ2-3, with 14 bases lining up with TRBD2. J was trimmed by 1 base and V by 1 base; bases with no gene match: 1. This CDR3 spans 16 amino acids. Germline V lookup: CDR1 GTSNPN, CDR2 SVGIG (reference sequence). In DNA, the CDR3 is TGTGCCTGGAGTGGGGGACTAGCGGGAGGCACAGATACGCAGTATTTT. Encoded protein: CAWSGGLAGGTDTQYF.

This clone showed up just a few times. The chain combines TRBV18 with TRBJ2-7; 8 bases line up with TRBD2. The CDR3 consists of 16 residues. V was clipped by 3 bases and J by 6 bases; unmatched bases: 13. Germline CDR1 and CDR2: KGHSH and LQKENI. CDR3 DNA sequence: TGTGCCAGCTCACCGACCGGTGGTAGCGGGAAGATCGAGCAGTACTTC. Its protein product is CASSPTGGSGKIEQYF. Full variable domain (remainder filled in from reference TRBV18 and TRBJ2-7): NAGVMQNPRHLVRRRGQEARLRCSPMKGHSHVYWYRQLPEEGLKFMVYLQKENIIDESGMPKERFSAEFPKEGPSILRIQQVVRGDSAAYFCASSPTGGSGKIEQYFGPGTRLTVT.

The table lists this clone with a few counts. V and J are TRBV7-9 and TRBJ2-7, with 7 bases identical to TRBD2. This CDR3 spans 14 amino acids. V gave up 7 bases and J gave up 0 bases; unmatched junction bases: 6. Germline V CDR1 and CDR2: SEHNR, FQNEAQ (reference sequence). The CDR3 DNA sequence: TGTGCCAGCACCCCGACGGGGGGCTCCTACGAGCAGTACTTC. It is translated as CASTPTGGSYEQYF.

V is TRBV6-1 and J is TRBJ1-2; tentative D call: TRBD1 (5 bases). The CDR3 consists of 15 residues. In germline, CDR1 is MNHNS, CDR2 SASEGT. Trimming left V 4 bases short and J 6 bases short, with 18 bases between. CDR3 bases: TGTGCCAGCAGTGCTTCAGGGCGTGTGATGGATGGCTACACCTTC. Translated: CASSASGRVMDGYTF.

The J gene is TRBJ1-2, the V gene TRBV6-5; D possibly corresponds to TRBD1 (6 bases). CDR1 and CDR2 (germline): MNHEY, SVGAGI. Trimming removed 5 bases at V and 8 bases at J, with 15 bases between. The CDR3 loop spans 13 amino acids. The CDR3 DNA is TGTGCCAGCAGTCCGGGACAAGGGCAGGGCTACACCTTC. Residues: CASSPGQGQGYTF.

The rearrangement joins TRBV29-1 to TRBJ2-1, with D maybe TRBD2 (6 bases). Germline loops: CDR1 SQVTM, CDR2 ANQGSEA. The CDR3 length is 15 residues. The germline V and J ends were trimmed by 7 bases and 0 bases, with 16 bases remaining between them. This CDR3 is CSAKGTFSSYNEQFF. Here the CDR3 DNA reads TGCAGCGCCAAAGGGACTTTTAGCTCCTACAATGAGCAGTTCTTC.

This clone was counted only a few times. CDR3 DNA: TGTGCCAGCAGCTTAGGAGAAAACTATGGCTACACCTTC. This translates into CASSLGENYGYTF. The chain recombines TRBV7-8 with TRBJ1-2; D is unresolved. Per germline, CDR1 SGHVS and CDR2 FQNEAQ. The V end was cut by 1 base, the J end by 2 bases, with 5 bases between. CDR3 length equals 13 residues.

The chain couples TRBV9 to TRBJ2-7; a weak D match, TRBD2 (5 bases). Germline V lookup: CDR1 SGDLS, CDR2 YYNGEE. The CDR3 contains 15 residues. V lost 4 bases and J lost 0, with 14 bases in between. The CDR3 coding sequence is TGTGCCAGCAGCCCGAGCGGTGGGAGCTCCTACGAGCAGTACTTC. It encodes CASSPSGGSSYEQYF.

J is TRBJ1-2 and V is TRBV27; 7 bases are shared with TRBD1. The germline V gene encodes CDR1 MNHEY and CDR2 SMNVEV (reference sequence). With V trimmed by 6 bases and J by 8 bases, 12 bases remained unmatched. The CDR3 is 14 amino acids. Here the CDR3 reads CASSLTQGKEGYTF. Written as DNA, the CDR3 is TGTGCCAGCAGCTTGACACAGGGGAAGGAGGGCTACACCTTC.

The rearrangement joins TRBV27 to TRBJ1-3; 8 bases are a match to TRBD1. Germline CDR1 is MNHEY and CDR2 is SMNVEV (reference sequence). Losses at the gene ends were 5 bases for V and 0 bases for J; bases not matched to a gene: 9. The CDR3 extends over 17 amino acids. CDR3 sequence (DNA): TGTGCCAGCAGTCCATACAGGGGGTCGAGCTCTGGAAACACCATATATTTT. Its protein product is CASSPYRGSSSGNTIYF.

This chain links TRBV10-3 with TRBJ2-1; D not certain. The CDR3 has 11 amino acids. Trimming pared 0 bases from V and 10 bases from J, leaving 4 bases between. Germline-derived CDR1 and CDR2 are ENHRY and SYGVKD. CDR3 coding DNA: TGTGCCATCAGTGAGTCGACAGAGCAGTTCTTC. It codes for CAISESTEQFF.

This rearrangement joins TRBV25-1 to TRBJ2-1; D not resolved. V lost 4 bases, J lost 10 bases, and 23 bases lay in between. CDR1 and CDR2 from the germline V gene are MGHDK and SYGVNS. This CDR3 spans 16 amino acids. The DNA for the CDR3 is TGTGCCAGCAGTGCCCACCGGGTCCCATCCCCTGGGGAGCAGTTCTTC. It translates to CASSAHRVPSPGEQFF.

This CDR3 is CASSLGREGNEQFF. The CDR3 DNA is TGTGCCAGCAGCTTAGGGCGGGAGGGCAATGAGCAGTTCTTC. This chain links TRBV7-3 with TRBJ2-1; 9 bases align to TRBD2. CDR1 is SGHTA and CDR2 is FQGTGA in the germline V gene. There are 14 residues in the CDR3. The J segment lost 6 bases and the V segment lost 2 bases, leaving 2 bases of the junction unmatched. Variable domain in full (rest from reference TRBV7-3 and TRBJ2-1): GAGVSQTPSNKVTEKGKYVELRCDPISGHTALYWYRQSLGQGPEFLIYFQGTGAADDSGLPNDRFFAVRPEGSVSTLKIQRTERGDSAVYLCASSLGREGNEQFFGPGTRLTVL.